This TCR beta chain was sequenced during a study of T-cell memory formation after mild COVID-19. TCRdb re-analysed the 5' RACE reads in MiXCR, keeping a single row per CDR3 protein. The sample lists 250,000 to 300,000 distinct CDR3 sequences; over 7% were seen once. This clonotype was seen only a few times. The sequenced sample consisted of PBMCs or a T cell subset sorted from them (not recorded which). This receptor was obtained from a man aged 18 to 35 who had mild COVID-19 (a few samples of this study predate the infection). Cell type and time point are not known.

CDR3 DNA: TGCGCCAGCAGCCAACGCAGGACCGGGGCCTCTGGAAACACCATATATTTT. Residues: CASSQRRTGASGNTIYF. V gene TRBV4-3 combines with J gene TRBJ1-3; possibly TRBD1 for D (5 bases). The germline CDR1 and CDR2 sequences are LGHNA and YSLEER. This CDR3 has 17 residues. Trimming took off 2 bases at V and 0 bases at J, with 14 bases between the two ends.